These 24 T cell receptor beta chains came from one sample sequenced in a study of blood T cell repertoires in COVID-19. The protocol was immunoSEQ multiplex PCR, while the TCRdb copy is restricted to in-frame clones and leaves out a portion. The sample consists of about 26,000 clones, under 90% of them appearing once. The material sequenced was peripheral blood. The receptor source for this set is a human donor in a cohort sampled during active COVID-19.

In the case of this clone: The DNA is omitted, as the CDR3 cannot be located on it reliably, and the CDR3 follows TCRdb's listing. This rearrangement joins TRBV28 to TRBJ1-1; the table's D call, TRBD1, has no DNA check behind it. Germline V lookup: CDR1 MDHEN, CDR2 SYDVKM. The CDR3 contains 15 residues when both ends are counted. The CDR3 sequence is CASSTSRTANTEAFF.

The DNA for the CDR3 is TGTGCCAGCACCCCGGGAGGGGCCCACGAGCAGTACTTC. Its translation: CASTPGGAHEQYF. The chain recombines TRBV11-1 with TRBJ2-7; TRBD2 matches 8 bases. This CDR3 has 13 amino acids. The V and J ends lost 7 bases and 5 bases, in that order; junction bases with no gene match: 7. Germline-derived CDR1 and CDR2 are SGHAT and FQDESV (reference sequence).

The chain recombines TRBV15 with TRBJ2-2, with a tentative D call TRBD2 (5 bases). This CDR3 is 17 amino acids long. Germline V gene lookup returns CDR1 LNHNV and CDR2 YYDKDF (reference sequence). V was shortened by 0 bases and J by 6 bases, with 17 bases between the two germline ends. The CDR3 here is CATSRDLSSSTSGELFF. DNA for the CDR3: TGTGCCACCAGCAGAGATCTGTCATCTAGCACATCCGGGGAGCTGTTTTTT.

V and J are TRBV7-3 and TRBJ2-2; D is unresolved. The CDR3 spans 12 residues. The germline V gene has CDR1 SGHTA and CDR2 FQGTGA. Trimming took 6 bases from V and 1 from J, leaving 3 bases between them. The CDR3 DNA follows: TGTGCCAGCAGTCTGAACACCGGGGAGCTGTTTTTT. Protein: CASSLNTGELFF. The entire variable domain, with the rest obtained from reference TRBV7-3 and TRBJ2-2, is as follows: GAGVSQTPSNKVTEKGKYVELRCDPISGHTALYWYRQSLGQGPEFLIYFQGTGAADDSGLPNDRFFAVRPEGSVSTLKIQRTERGDSAVYLCASSLNTGELFFGEGSRLTVL.

V is TRBV6-5 and J is TRBJ1-6; tentative D call: TRBD1 (6 bases). Per germline, CDR1 MNHEY and CDR2 SVGAGI. Trimming removed 5 bases at V and 7 bases at J, with 12 bases between. The CDR3 loop spans 14 amino acids. In DNA form, the CDR3 reads TGTGCCAGCAGTATCAGGGGTCAAAATTCACCCCTCCACTTT. Translating it yields CASSIRGQNSPLHF.

The CDR3 nucleotides read TGTGCCAGCAGAAGTACAGGGTCTTCCCACGAGCAGTACTTC. Its protein product is CASRSTGSSHEQYF. The genes are TRBV5-4 and TRBJ2-7, with a possible D match to TRBD1 (6 bases). Germline V lookup: CDR1 SGHNT, CDR2 YYREEE (reference sequence). CDR3 size: 14 residues. The V gene lost 5 bases and the J gene lost 5 bases, with 17 bases spanning the gap. Full variable domain (missing parts from reference TRBV5-4 and TRBJ2-7): ETGVTQSPTHLIKTRGQQVTLRCSSQSGHNTVSWYQQALGQGPQFIFQYYREEENGRGNFPPRFSGLQFPNYSSELNVNALELDDSALYLCASRSTGSSHEQYFGPGTRLTVT.

This clone appeared once. The chain uses TRBV5-4 and TRBJ2-3; TRBD1 matches 7 bases. The CDR3 consists of 15 residues. Per the germline V gene, CDR1 is SGHNT and CDR2 is YYREEE (reference sequence). With 2 bases clipped from V and 6 bases from J, the junction kept 9 bases outside the gene matches. The CDR3 DNA is TGTGCCAGCAGCTTCCCGACAGGGATATTTGATACGCAGTATTTT. It yields the protein CASSFPTGIFDTQYF.

The chain carries TRBV6-4 and TRBJ2-2; 9 bases align to TRBD1. CDR1 and CDR2 from the germline V gene are MRHNA and SNTAGT. The CDR3 consists of 15 residues. V lost 6 bases to trimming and J lost 4 bases; unmatched junction nucleotides: 6. CDR3 nucleotides: TGTGCCAGCAGGCGGGACAGGGCTAGCACCGGGGAGCTGTTTTTT. Translated, it gives CASRRDRASTGELFF.

This sequence joins TRBV7-9 and TRBJ2-1; TRBD2 agrees at 7 bases. CDR1 and CDR2 (germline): SEHNR, FQNEAQ (reference sequence). CDR3 length: 16 residues. After removal of 6 bases from V and 7 bases from J, the junction contained 15 bases not matched to a gene. The CDR3 sequence is CASSPPSGPEANEQFF. The CDR3 DNA follows: TGTGCCAGCAGTCCCCCTAGCGGACCGGAGGCGAATGAGCAGTTCTTC.

CDR3 coding DNA: TGCGCCAGCAGCTTTGCCGGGGGGCCGAACACTGAAGCTTTCTTT. Translated: CASSFAGGPNTEAFF. The chain recombines TRBV5-1 with TRBJ1-1, with D possibly being TRBD1 (6 bases). Germline V lookup: CDR1 SGHRS, CDR2 YFSETQ. The V and J ends lost 2 bases and 1 base respectively, with 12 bases between them. The CDR3 runs 15 residues.

The chain couples TRBV4-1 to TRBJ2-1; 8 bases are shared with TRBD1. Germline CDR1 is MGHRA and CDR2 is YSYEKL. J gave up 4 bases and V 4 bases, and 15 bases lay outside the gene matches. CDR3 length equals 18 residues. The CDR3 bases are TGCGCCAGCAGCCGAAATCTGGAAGGACAGGGTTCTTACAATGAGCAGTTCTTC. Protein product: CASSRNLEGQGSYNEQFF.

This rearrangement joins TRBV2 to TRBJ1-1; perhaps TRBD1 as D (6 bases). V lost 5 bases to trimming and J lost 0 bases, with 10 bases between them. CDR1 SNHLY and CDR2 FYNNEI come from the germline V gene. The CDR3 runs to 14 residues. The CDR3 DNA reads TGTGCCAGCAGTCCACAGGGCGTGAACACTGAAGCTTTCTTT. Its translation: CASSPQGVNTEAFF. Drawing the rest from reference TRBV2 and TRBJ1-1, the complete variable domain is EPEVTQTPSHQVTQMGQEVILRCVPISNHLYFYWYRQILGQKVEFLVSFYNNEISEKSEIFDDQFSVERPDGSNFTLKIRSTKLEDSAMYFCASSPQGVNTEAFFGQGTRLTVV.

CDR3 in DNA: TGTGCCAGCAGTTACGCGGCAGCCGACACTGAAGCTTTCTTT. Translation: CASSYAAADTEAFF. This sequence joins TRBV6-6 and TRBJ1-1; D is undetermined. Germline CDR1 is MNHNY and CDR2 is SVGAGI (reference sequence). Trimming took off 2 bases at V and 3 bases at J, with 10 bases between the two ends. The CDR3 sequence is 14 residues long.

The CDR3 DNA sequence: TGTGCCAGCAGCCATAAGACTCTCGTTACGTCCTACGAGCAGTACTTC. Protein: CASSHKTLVTSYEQYF. The gene calls are TRBV5-4 and TRBJ2-7; D remains unclear. CDR3 size: 16 residues. CDR1 and CDR2 (germline): SGHNT, YYREEE (reference sequence). The germline V and J ends were trimmed by 4 bases and 1 base, with 18 bases remaining between them. The full variable domain, in which reference TRBV5-4 and TRBJ2-7 provide the parts outside the CDR3, is ETGVTQSPTHLIKTRGQQVTLRCSSQSGHNTVSWYQQALGQGPQFIFQYYREEENGRGNFPPRFSGLQFPNYSSELNVNALELDDSALYLCASSHKTLVTSYEQYFGPGTRLTVT.

The J gene is TRBJ1-5, the V gene TRBV28; 9 nucleotides line up with TRBD1. V shed 3 bases, J shed 7 bases, and the junction held 7 bases outside the gene matches. This CDR3 has 15 amino acids. Germline CDR1 is MDHEN and CDR2 is SYDVKM. CDR3 protein: CASSLLQGARQPQHF. The CDR3 DNA reads TGTGCCAGCAGTTTGCTACAGGGGGCGAGGCAGCCCCAGCATTTT.

This clone was observed a handful of times. The chain joins TRBV5-1 to TRBJ2-7; 8 bases are a match to TRBD1. Losses at the gene ends were 0 bases for V and 5 bases for J; bases not matched to a gene: 4. The CDR3 has 14 amino acids. Germline CDR1 SGHRS, CDR2 YFSETQ. CDR3: CASSLEQGQDEQYF. CDR3 coding DNA: TGCGCCAGCAGCTTGGAACAGGGACAGGACGAGCAGTACTTC.

The V call is TRBV27, the J call TRBJ2-7, with TRBD2 identical over 10 bases. Losses at the gene ends were 4 bases for V and 5 bases for J; bases not matched to a gene: 8. The length of the CDR3 is 15 residues. Germline V gene data show CDR1 as MNHEY and CDR2 as SMNVEV (reference sequence). The CDR3 protein is CASSSMGLATHEQYF. The CDR3 DNA reads as TGTGCCAGCAGTTCGATGGGACTAGCGACCCACGAGCAGTACTTC.

The genes are TRBV7-2 and TRBJ1-2; 8 bases fit TRBD1. V lost 2 bases and J lost 7; bases outside the gene matches: 12. Germline V gene lookup returns CDR1 SGHTA and CDR2 FQGNSA. The CDR3 length is 16 residues. The CDR3 sequence is CASSLLGQTGGSGYTF. CDR3 nucleotides: TGTGCCAGCAGCTTATTGGGCCAAACAGGGGGAAGTGGCTACACCTTC.

This clone has a single count. The J gene is TRBJ2-5, the V gene TRBV4-2; D possibly corresponds to TRBD2 (5 bases). Trimming took 2 bases from V and 3 from J, leaving 7 bases between them. Germline CDR1 and CDR2: LGHNA and YNFKEQ. The CDR3 is 13 amino acids. The chain's CDR3 is CASSQFGEETQYF. For the CDR3, the DNA is TGTGCCAGCAGCCAATTCGGGGAAGAGACCCAGTACTTC.

J is TRBJ2-7 and V is TRBV9; a weak D match, TRBD1 (5 bases). V dropped 2 bases and J dropped 10 bases, with 19 bases sitting between them. The CDR3 loop spans 14 amino acids. Per the germline V gene, CDR1 is SGDLS and CDR2 is YYNGEE. The DNA of the CDR3 is TGTGCCAGCAGCGTTTCTCCCCAATCGACAGACCAGTACTTC. As protein: CASSVSPQSTDQYF.

The V and J genes are TRBV4-2 and TRBJ2-1, with 15 bases matching TRBD2. The CDR3 totals 19 residues. Germline V gene data show CDR1 as LGHNA and CDR2 as YNFKEQ. V shed 4 bases and J 3 bases; nucleotides not matched to a gene: 10. The chain's CDR3 is CASSLRAGTSGGYYNEQFF. Here the CDR3 DNA reads TGTGCCAGCAGCCTTAGAGCCGGGACTAGCGGGGGGTACTACAATGAGCAGTTCTTC.

This clone was counted once. As DNA, the CDR3 is TGTGCCAGTAGTGTCGAACAGGGTACCTACGAGCAGTACTTC. This gives the protein CASSVEQGTYEQYF. J is TRBJ2-7 and V is TRBV19, with D perhaps matching TRBD1 (6 bases). Trimming cost V 5 bases and J 2 bases, with 13 bases left between them. The CDR3 is made up of 14 amino acids. The germline V gene has CDR1 LNHDA and CDR2 SQIVND (reference sequence). The whole variable domain, remainder taken from reference TRBV19 and TRBJ2-7, is DGGITQSPKYLFRKEGQNVTLSCEQNLNHDAMYWYRQDPGQGLRLIYYSQIVNDFQKGDIAEGYSVSREKKESFPLTVTSAQKNPTAFYLCASSVEQGTYEQYFGPGTRLTVT.

The V call is TRBV28, the J call TRBJ1-2; no clear D gene. The V gene's germline CDR1 is MDHEN and CDR2 SYDVKM. The V end lost 5 bases, the J end lost 5 bases, and 18 bases lay between the germline ends. This CDR3 comprises 15 residues. Here the CDR3 reads CASSTREGRGYGYTF. Written as DNA, the CDR3 is TGTGCCAGCAGTACCCGGGAGGGCAGAGGGTATGGCTACACCTTC.

This chain joins TRBV5-1 and TRBJ1-1; a possible D gene is TRBD1 (5 bases). Trimming pared 1 base from V and 5 bases from J, leaving 12 bases between. From germline, CDR1 is SGHRS and CDR2 YFSETQ. This CDR3 has 14 amino acids. The CDR3 nucleotides read TGCGCCAGCAGCTTGTTAGGGGTAAATACTGAAGCTTTCTTT. It translates to CASSLLGVNTEAFF.